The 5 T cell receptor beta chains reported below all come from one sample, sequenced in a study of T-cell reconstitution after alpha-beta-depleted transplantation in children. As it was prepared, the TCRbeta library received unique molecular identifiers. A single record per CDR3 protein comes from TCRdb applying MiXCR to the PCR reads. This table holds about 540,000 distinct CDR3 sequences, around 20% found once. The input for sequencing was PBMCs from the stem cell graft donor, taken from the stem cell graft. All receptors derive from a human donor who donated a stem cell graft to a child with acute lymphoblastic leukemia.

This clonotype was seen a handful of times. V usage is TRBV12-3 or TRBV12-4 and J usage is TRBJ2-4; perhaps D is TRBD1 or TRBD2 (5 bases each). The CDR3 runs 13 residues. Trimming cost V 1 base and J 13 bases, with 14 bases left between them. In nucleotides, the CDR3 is TGTGCCAGCAGTTTAGATTCGGGGCAGGGCCAGTACTTC. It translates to CASSLDSGQGQYF.

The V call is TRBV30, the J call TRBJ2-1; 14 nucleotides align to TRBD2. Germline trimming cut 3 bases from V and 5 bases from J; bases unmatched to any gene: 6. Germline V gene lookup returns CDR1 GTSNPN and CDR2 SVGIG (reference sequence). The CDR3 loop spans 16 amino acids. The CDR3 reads CAWSSRTSGRNNEQFF. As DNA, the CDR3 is TGTGCCTGGAGCTCTCGGACTAGCGGGAGGAACAATGAGCAGTTCTTC.

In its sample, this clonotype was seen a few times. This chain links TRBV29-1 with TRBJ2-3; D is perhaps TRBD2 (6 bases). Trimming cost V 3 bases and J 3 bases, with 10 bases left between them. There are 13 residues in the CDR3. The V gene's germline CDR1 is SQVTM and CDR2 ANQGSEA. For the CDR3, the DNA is TGCAGCGTTGACCGAGCGGGTACAGATACGCAGTATTTT. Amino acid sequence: CSVDRAGTDTQYF.

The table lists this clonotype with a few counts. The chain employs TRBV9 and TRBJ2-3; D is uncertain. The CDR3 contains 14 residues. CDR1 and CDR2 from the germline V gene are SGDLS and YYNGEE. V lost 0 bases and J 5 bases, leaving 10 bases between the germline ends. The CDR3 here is CASSVGGFGDTQYF. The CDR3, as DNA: TGTGCCAGCAGCGTAGGAGGCTTCGGAGATACGCAGTATTTT.

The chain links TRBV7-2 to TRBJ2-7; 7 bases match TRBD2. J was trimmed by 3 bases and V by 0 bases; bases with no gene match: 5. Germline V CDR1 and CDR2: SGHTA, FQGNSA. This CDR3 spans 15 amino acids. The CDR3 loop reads CASSLASGPLYEQYF. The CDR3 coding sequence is TGTGCCAGCAGCTTAGCTAGCGGGCCCCTCTACGAGCAGTACTTC.